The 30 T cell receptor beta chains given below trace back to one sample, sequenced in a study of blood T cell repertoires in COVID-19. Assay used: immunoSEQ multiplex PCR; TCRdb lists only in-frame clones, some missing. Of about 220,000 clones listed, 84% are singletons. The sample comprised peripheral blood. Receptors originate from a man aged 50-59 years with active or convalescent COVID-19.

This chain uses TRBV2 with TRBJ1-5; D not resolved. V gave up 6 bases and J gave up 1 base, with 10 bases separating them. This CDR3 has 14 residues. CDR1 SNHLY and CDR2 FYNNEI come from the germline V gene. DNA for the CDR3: TGTGCCAGCAGAATCGGGGAAAGCAATCAGCCCCAGCATTTT. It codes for CASRIGESNQPQHF. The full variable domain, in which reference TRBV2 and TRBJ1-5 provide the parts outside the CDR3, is EPEVTQTPSHQVTQMGQEVILRCVPISNHLYFYWYRQILGQKVEFLVSFYNNEISEKSEIFDDQFSVERPDGSNFTLKIRSTKLEDSAMYFCASRIGESNQPQHFGDGTRLSIL.

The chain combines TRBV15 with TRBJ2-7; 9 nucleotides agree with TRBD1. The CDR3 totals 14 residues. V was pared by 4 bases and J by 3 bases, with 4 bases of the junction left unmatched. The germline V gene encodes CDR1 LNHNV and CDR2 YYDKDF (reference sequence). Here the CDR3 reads CATSTGQGLYEQYF. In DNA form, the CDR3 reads TGTGCCACCAGCACGGGACAGGGCCTCTACGAGCAGTACTTC.

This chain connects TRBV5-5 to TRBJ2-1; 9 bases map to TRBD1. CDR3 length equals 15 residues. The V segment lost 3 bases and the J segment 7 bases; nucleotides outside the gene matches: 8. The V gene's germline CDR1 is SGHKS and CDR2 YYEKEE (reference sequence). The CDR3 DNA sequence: TGTGCCAGCAGCTCCACAGGGGGCGCGAGTAATGAGCAGTTCTTC. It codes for CASSSTGGASNEQFF.

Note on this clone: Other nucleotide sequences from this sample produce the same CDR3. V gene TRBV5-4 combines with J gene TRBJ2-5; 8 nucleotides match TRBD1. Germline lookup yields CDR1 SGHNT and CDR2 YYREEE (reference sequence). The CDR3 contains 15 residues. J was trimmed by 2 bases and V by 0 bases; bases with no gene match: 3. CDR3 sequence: CASSLGQGLQETQYF. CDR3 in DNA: TGTGCCAGCAGCTTGGGACAGGGGTTACAAGAGACCCAGTACTTC.

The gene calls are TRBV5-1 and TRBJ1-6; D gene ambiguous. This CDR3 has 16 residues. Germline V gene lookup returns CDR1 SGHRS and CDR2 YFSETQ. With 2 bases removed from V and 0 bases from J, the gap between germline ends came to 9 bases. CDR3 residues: CASSFLGSSYNSPLHF. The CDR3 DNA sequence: TGCGCCAGCAGCTTCTTAGGGAGCTCCTATAATTCACCCCTCCACTTT.

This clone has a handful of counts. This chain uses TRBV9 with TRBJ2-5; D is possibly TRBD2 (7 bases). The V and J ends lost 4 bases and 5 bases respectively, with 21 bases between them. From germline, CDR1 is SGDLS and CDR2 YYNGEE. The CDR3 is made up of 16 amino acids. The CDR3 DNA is TGTGCCAGCAGCCCCTCGATCGGGGGGCGCGGGGAGACCCAGTACTTC. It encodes CASSPSIGGRGETQYF.

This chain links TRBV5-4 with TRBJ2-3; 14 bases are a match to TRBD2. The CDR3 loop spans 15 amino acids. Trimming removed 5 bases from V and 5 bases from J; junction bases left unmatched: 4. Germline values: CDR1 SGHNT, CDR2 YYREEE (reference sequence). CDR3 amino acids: CASRPGLAGEDTQYF. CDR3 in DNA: TGTGCCAGCAGACCGGGACTAGCGGGAGAAGATACGCAGTATTTT.

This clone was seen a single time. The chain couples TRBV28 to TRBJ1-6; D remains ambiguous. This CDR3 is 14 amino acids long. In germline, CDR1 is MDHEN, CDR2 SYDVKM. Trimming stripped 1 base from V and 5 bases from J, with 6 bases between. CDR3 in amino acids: CASSLFGNNSPLHF. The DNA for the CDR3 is TGTGCCAGCAGTTTATTCGGGAATAATTCACCCCTCCACTTT.

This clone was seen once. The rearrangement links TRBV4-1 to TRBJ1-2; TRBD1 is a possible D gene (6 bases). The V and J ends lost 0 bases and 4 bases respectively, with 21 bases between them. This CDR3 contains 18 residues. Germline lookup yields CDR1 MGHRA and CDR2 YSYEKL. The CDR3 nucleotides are TGCGCCAGCAGCCAAGATAGGCCCCGCCAGGGGCGTTCCTATGGCTACACCTTC. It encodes CASSQDRPRQGRSYGYTF.

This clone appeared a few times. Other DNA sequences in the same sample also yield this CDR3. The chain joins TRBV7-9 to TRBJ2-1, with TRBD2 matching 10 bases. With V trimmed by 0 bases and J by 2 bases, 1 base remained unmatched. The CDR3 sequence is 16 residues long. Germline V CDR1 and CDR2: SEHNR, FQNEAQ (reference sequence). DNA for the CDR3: TGTGCCAGCAGCTTAGCACTAGCGGGGACCTACAATGAGCAGTTCTTC. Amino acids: CASSLALAGTYNEQFF.

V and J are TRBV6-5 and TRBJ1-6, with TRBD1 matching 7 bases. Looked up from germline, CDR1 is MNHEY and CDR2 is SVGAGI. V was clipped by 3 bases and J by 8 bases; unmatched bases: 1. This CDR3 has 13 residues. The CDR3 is CASSYDRDSPLHF. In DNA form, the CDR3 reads TGTGCCAGCAGTTATGACAGGGATTCACCCCTCCACTTT.

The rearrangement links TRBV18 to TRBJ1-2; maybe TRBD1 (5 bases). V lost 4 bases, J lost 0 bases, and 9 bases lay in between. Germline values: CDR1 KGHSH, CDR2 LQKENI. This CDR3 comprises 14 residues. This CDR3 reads CASSLDSPNYGYTF. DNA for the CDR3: TGTGCCAGCTCACTAGACAGCCCTAACTATGGCTACACCTTC.

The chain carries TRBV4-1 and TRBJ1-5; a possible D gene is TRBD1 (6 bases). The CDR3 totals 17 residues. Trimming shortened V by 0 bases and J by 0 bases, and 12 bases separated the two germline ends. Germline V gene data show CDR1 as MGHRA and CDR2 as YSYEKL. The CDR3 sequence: CASSQEGGGYSNQPQHF. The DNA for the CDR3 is TGCGCCAGCAGCCAAGAGGGAGGGGGGTATAGCAATCAGCCCCAGCATTTT.

This CDR3 is CSGKRGAGETQYF. The CDR3 DNA follows: TGCAGCGGAAAACGGGGGGCGGGAGAGACCCAGTACTTC. The chain recombines TRBV29-1 with TRBJ2-5; the D gene is possibly TRBD2 (7 bases). There are 13 residues in the CDR3. V shed 7 bases and J shed 4 bases, with 16 bases lying between them. Germline CDR1 SQVTM, CDR2 ANQGSEA.

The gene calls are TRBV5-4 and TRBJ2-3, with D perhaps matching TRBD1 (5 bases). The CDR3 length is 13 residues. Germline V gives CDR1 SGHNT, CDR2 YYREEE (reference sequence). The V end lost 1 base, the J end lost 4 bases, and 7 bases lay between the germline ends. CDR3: CASSLQGPDTQYF. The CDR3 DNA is TGTGCCAGCAGCTTGCAGGGTCCAGATACGCAGTATTTT.

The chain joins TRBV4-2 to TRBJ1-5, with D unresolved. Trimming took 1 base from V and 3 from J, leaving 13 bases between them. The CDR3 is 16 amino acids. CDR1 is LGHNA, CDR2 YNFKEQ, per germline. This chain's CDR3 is CASSQGGDRDNQPQHF. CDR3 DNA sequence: TGTGCCAGCAGCCAAGGGGGTGATCGGGACAATCAGCCCCAGCATTTT.

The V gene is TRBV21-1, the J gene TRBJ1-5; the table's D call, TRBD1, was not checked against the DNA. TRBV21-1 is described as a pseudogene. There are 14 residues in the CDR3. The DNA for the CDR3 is TGTGCCAGCAGCGGGGACAGGGGGAATCAGCCCCAGCATTTT. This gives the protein CASSGDRGNQPQHF.

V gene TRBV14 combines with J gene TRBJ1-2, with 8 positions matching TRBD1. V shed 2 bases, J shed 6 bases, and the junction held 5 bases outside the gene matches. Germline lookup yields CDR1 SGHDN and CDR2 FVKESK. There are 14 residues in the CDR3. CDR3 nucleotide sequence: TGTGCCAGCAGCCAAATCACAGGGGGGGATGGCTACACCTTC. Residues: CASSQITGGDGYTF.

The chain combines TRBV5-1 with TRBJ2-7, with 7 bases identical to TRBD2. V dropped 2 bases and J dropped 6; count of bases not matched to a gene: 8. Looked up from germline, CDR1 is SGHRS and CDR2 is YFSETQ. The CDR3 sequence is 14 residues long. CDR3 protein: CASSFFAGAREQYF. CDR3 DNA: TGCGCCAGCAGCTTCTTCGCGGGAGCGCGCGAGCAGTACTTC.

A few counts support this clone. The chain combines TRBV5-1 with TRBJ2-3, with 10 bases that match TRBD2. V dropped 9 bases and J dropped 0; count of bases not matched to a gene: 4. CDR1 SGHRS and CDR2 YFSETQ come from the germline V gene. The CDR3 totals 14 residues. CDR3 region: CATQRGGSTDTQYF. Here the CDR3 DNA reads TGCGCCACCCAGCGGGGGGGGAGCACAGATACGCAGTATTTT. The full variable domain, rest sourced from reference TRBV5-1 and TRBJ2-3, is KAGVTQTPRYLIKTRGQQVTLSCSPISGHRSVSWYQQTPGQGLQFLFEYFSETQRNKGNFPGRFSGRQFSNSRSEMNVSTLELGDSALYLCATQRGGSTDTQYFGPGTRLTVL.

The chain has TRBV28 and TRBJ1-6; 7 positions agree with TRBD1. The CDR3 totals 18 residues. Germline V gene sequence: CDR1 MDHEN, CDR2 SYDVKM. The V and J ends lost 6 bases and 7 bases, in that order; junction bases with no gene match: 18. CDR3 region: CASSPGRGWGDRNSPLHF. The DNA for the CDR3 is TGTGCCAGCAGCCCAGGCCGCGGTTGGGGGGACAGAAATTCACCCCTCCACTTT.

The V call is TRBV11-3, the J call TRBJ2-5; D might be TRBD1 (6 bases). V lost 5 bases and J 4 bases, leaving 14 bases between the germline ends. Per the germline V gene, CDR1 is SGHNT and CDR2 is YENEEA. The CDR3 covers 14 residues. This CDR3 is CASSGGPNRETQYF. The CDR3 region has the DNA TGTGCCAGCAGCGGGGGCCCAAATAGAGAGACCCAGTACTTC.

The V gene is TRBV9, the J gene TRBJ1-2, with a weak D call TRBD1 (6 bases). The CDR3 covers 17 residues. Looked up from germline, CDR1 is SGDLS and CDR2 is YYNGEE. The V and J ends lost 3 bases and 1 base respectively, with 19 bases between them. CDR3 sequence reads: CASSARQEGSVNYGYTF. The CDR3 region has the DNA TGTGCCAGCAGCGCAAGACAGGAAGGTTCGGTTAACTATGGCTACACCTTC.

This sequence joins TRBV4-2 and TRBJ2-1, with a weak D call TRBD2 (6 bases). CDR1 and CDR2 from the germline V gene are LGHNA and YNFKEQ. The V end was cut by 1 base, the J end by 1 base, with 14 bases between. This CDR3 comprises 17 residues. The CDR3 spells CASSQVNEGRSYNEQFF. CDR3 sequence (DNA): TGTGCCAGCAGCCAAGTAAATGAGGGGAGGTCCTACAATGAGCAGTTCTTC.

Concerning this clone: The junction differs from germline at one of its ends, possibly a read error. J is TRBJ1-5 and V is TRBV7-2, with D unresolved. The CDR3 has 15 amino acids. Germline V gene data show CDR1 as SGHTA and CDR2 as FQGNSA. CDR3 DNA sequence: TGTGCCAGCAGCCCCGTGCCGGGCGGGTATCACCCCCAGCATTTT. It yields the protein CASSPVPGGYHPQHF.

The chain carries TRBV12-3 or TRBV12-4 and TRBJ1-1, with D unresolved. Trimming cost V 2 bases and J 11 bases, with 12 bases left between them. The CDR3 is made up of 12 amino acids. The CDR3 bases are TGTGCCAGCAGTTTATCAGGCTCAAGGGCTTTCTTT. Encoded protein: CASSLSGSRAFF.

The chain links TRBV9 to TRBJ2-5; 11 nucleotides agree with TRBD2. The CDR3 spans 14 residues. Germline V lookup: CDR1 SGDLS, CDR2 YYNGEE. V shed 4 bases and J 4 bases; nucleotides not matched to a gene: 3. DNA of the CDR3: TGTGCCAGCAGCTTCGGGACTAGCGGAGAGACCCAGTACTTC. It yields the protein CASSFGTSGETQYF. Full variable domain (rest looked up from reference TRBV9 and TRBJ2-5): DSGVTQTPKHLITATGQRVTLRCSPRSGDLSVYWYQQSLDQGLQFLIQYYNGEERAKGNILERFSAQQFPDLHSELNLSSLELGDSALYFCASSFGTSGETQYFGPGTRLLVL.

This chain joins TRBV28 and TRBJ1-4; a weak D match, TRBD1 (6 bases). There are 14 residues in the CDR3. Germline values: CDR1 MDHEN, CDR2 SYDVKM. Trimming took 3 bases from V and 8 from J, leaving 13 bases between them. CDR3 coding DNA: TGTGCCAGCAGTTTGGGGGCAGCGGGAGAAAAACTGTTTTTT. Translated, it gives CASSLGAAGEKLFF. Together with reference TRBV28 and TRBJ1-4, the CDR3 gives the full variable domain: DVKVTQSSRYLVKRTGEKVFLECVQDMDHENMFWYRQDPGLGLRLIYFSYDVKMKEKGDIPEGYSVSREKKERFSLILESASTNQTSMYLCASSLGAAGEKLFFGSGTQLSVL.

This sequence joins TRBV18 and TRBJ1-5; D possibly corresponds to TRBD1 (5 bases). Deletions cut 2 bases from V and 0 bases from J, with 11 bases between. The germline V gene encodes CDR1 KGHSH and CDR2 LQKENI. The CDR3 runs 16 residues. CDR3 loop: CASSPGGVYSNQPQHF. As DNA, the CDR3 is TGTGCCAGCTCACCAGGGGGGGTTTATAGCAATCAGCCCCAGCATTTT.

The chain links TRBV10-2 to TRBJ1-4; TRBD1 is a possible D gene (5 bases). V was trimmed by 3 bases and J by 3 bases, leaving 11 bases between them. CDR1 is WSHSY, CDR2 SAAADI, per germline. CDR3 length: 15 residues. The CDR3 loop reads CASSDRAEANEKLFF. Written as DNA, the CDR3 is TGCGCCAGCAGTGACAGGGCCGAGGCTAATGAAAAACTGTTTTTT.